The 5 T cell receptor beta chains below all came from one sample that was sequenced in a study of PD-1 blockade in classical Hodgkin lymphoma. Some clones are missing from TCRdb's copy, which holds only in-frame ones; the method was immunoSEQ multiplex PCR. There are about 4,200 clones in the sample; more than 65% occur only once, and around an eighth lies in the top ten. This sample's time point: newly diagnosed, previously untreated cHL patient sample. Investigators obtained CD8+ T cells from thawed PBMCs by magnetic negative selection. The specimen sequenced was CD8+ T cells from blood. All receptors derive from a human donor with classical Hodgkin lymphoma.

The chain joins TRBV14 to TRBJ2-7; D gene ambiguous. Per the germline V gene, CDR1 is SGHDN and CDR2 is FVKESK. V was cut by 4 bases and J by 0 bases, with 7 bases left in between. CDR3 length equals 13 residues. The DNA for the CDR3 is TGTGCCAGCAGCCCGAGGAGCTCCTACGAGCAGTACTTC. Translating gives CASSPRSSYEQYF. The whole variable domain, remainder taken from reference TRBV14 and TRBJ2-7, is EAGVTQFPSHSVIEKGQTVTLRCDPISGHDNLYWYRRVMGKEIKFLLHFVKESKQDESGMPNNRFLAERTGGTYSTLKVQPAELEDSGVYFCASSPRSSYEQYFGPGTRLTVT.

The count of this clone is one. The rearrangement joins TRBV27 to TRBJ2-7; D not resolved. V was shortened by 5 bases and J by 6 bases, with 14 bases between the two germline ends. The CDR3 totals 13 residues. CDR1 is MNHEY and CDR2 is SMNVEV in the germline V gene (reference sequence). This CDR3 is CASSPYKGVEQYF. In DNA form, the CDR3 reads TGTGCCAGCAGTCCGTACAAGGGTGTCGAGCAGTACTTC.

CDR3 DNA: TGTGCCAGCAGCGCTCGGAACACCGGGGAGCTGTTTTTT. Translating gives CASSARNTGELFF. This chain uses TRBV7-2 with TRBJ2-2; no reliable D call. Per germline, CDR1 SGHTA and CDR2 FQGNSA. The CDR3 contains 13 residues. V gave up 5 bases and J gave up 1 base, with 5 bases separating them.

This clone has just a few counts. V is TRBV5-4 and J is TRBJ2-1, with 7 bases lining up with TRBD2. This CDR3 has 16 amino acids. V was clipped by 5 bases and J by 4 bases; unmatched bases: 12. Germline V gene lookup returns CDR1 SGHNT and CDR2 YYREEE (reference sequence). CDR3 in amino acids: CASSLPSSGGYNEQFF. As DNA, the CDR3 is TGTGCCAGCAGTCTTCCTTCTAGCGGAGGGTACAATGAGCAGTTCTTC.

The chain couples TRBV27 to TRBJ2-3, with D possibly being TRBD1 or TRBD2 (5 bases each). V lost 2 bases and J 7 bases, leaving 10 bases between the germline ends. Germline V gene lookup returns CDR1 MNHEY and CDR2 SMNVEV (reference sequence). CDR3 length: 13 amino acids. The DNA for the CDR3 is TGTGCCAGCAGTTTAGGGACCTTGAATACGCAGTATTTT. Its protein product is CASSLGTLNTQYF.